A single sample gave rise to the 7 T cell receptor beta chains below, sequenced in a study of blood T cell repertoires in COVID-19. Profiling relied on immunoSEQ multiplex PCR, and the TCRdb table lists in-frame clones only, not all of them. The sample yields 490,000 or so clones, less than 90% seen once. Material: PBMCs or T cells enriched from blood (not recorded which). These receptor sequences come from a woman aged 55-69 years who had recovered from COVID-19.

This chain uses TRBV2 with TRBJ1-4; 9 nucleotides match TRBD1. The CDR3 has 15 amino acids. Germline assignment: CDR1 SNHLY and CDR2 FYNNEI. Trimming cost V 4 bases and J 5 bases; bases outside gene matches: 5. The CDR3 sequence is CASSVTGGGNEKLFF. CDR3 sequence (DNA): TGTGCCAGCAGTGTCACAGGGGGCGGGAATGAAAAACTGTTTTTT.

This clone appeared a few times. This chain links TRBV28 with TRBJ2-3, with 7 nucleotides matching TRBD1. CDR3 size: 17 residues. V was clipped by 2 bases and J by 1 base; unmatched bases: 9. CDR1 and CDR2 (germline): MDHEN, SYDVKM. In DNA form, the CDR3 reads TGTGCCAGCAGTTTAGGTCTGACAGGGTCAGGCACAGATACGCAGTATTTT. This encodes CASSLGLTGSGTDTQYF.

V gene TRBV10-3 combines with J gene TRBJ2-7; 14 nucleotides align to TRBD2. The V gene end was trimmed by 4 bases and the J gene end by 4 bases; junction bases not matched to a gene: 3. Germline-derived CDR1 and CDR2 are ENHRY and SYGVKD. CDR3 length: 15 residues. CDR3 sequence: CAISGGLAGVYEQYF. In DNA form, the CDR3 reads TGTGCCATCAGTGGGGGACTAGCGGGGGTGTACGAGCAGTACTTC.

This clone was seen only once. The rearrangement links TRBV2 to TRBJ2-2, with 7 bases that match TRBD1. The CDR3 has 15 amino acids. Germline V lookup: CDR1 SNHLY, CDR2 FYNNEI. Trimming at V came to 3 bases and at J to 5 bases, leaving 6 bases not matched to a gene. CDR3 coding DNA: TGTGCCAGCAGTGACGACAGGGTAAAGACCGGGGAGCTGTTTTTT. Its translation: CASSDDRVKTGELFF.

The chain carries TRBV13 and TRBJ2-7, with 7 bases matching TRBD1. This CDR3 has 14 residues. V gave up 2 bases and J gave up 3 bases; unmatched junction bases: 4. Germline CDR1 PRHDT, CDR2 FYEKMQ (reference sequence). CDR3 in DNA: TGTGCCAGCAGCTTACGGGCAGGGGGCTACGAGCAGTACGTC. Amino acids: CASSLRAGGYEQYV.

The V call is TRBV27, the J call TRBJ1-5; 11 bases align to TRBD1. The germline gives CDR1 MNHEY, CDR2 SMNVEV (reference sequence). This CDR3 region has 18 residues. The V gene end was trimmed by 6 bases and the J gene end by 6 bases; junction bases not matched to a gene: 16. In DNA, the CDR3 is TGTGCCAGCAGCCATCGGTTCGGAAGGACAGGGGGCATTCAGCCCCAGCATTTT. This gives the protein CASSHRFGRTGGIQPQHF.

The CDR3 sequence: CASSLSRSGGNQPQHF. DNA of the CDR3: TGTGCCAGCAGTTTATCTCGTTCAGGGGGCAATCAGCCCCAGCATTTT. The V call is TRBV27, the J call TRBJ1-5; maybe TRBD1 (6 bases). The CDR3 consists of 16 residues. The V and J ends lost 0 bases and 2 bases respectively, with 11 bases between them. Germline V lookup: CDR1 MNHEY, CDR2 SMNVEV (reference sequence).